The clone carrying this T cell receptor beta chain was counted between two and nine times. Its matching antigen is unknown. The ends were cut back, 7 bases at V and 1 base at J, with 13 bases in the middle. The CDR3 contains 14 residues. The germline CDR1 and CDR2 sequences are SQVTM and ANQGSEA. The data stem from a study of a mutant IDH1 vaccine in newly diagnosed glioma. Study overall: Following radiotherapy alone, or alongside temozolomide cycles, vaccination was started after an interval of 4-6 weeks. Patients arrived already treated with radiotherapy, temozolomide, or both, most having had both.

Produced via immunoSEQ multiplex PCR; TCRdb's table is partial and in-frame only. The repertoire includes about 33,000 clones, over 70% of them detected once, and 8.9% sits in the top ten. Stated time point: week 47, end of study. It was 300 ug of mutant IDH1 20-mer peptide that made up each vaccine dose, given with topical imiquimod. The material sequenced was PBMCs, taken from a glioma patient whose treatment included an IDH1 peptide vaccine. The chain uses TRBV29-1 and TRBJ2-2; possibly TRBD2 for D (6 bases). This TCR was recovered from a man aged 35 to 55 with glioma. Written as DNA, the CDR3 is TGCAGCGCCCGGAGGGACTGGAACACCGGGGAGCTGTTTTTT. Encoded protein: CSARRDWNTGELFF.